Following are 32 T cell receptor beta chains from one sample sequenced in a study of patients and donors after allogeneic stem cell transplantation. TCRdb reanalysed the RT-PCR reads using MiXCR and keeps one entry per CDR3 protein. The profile covers approximately 250,000 distinct CDR3 sequences, with 13% to 15% appearing a single time and under 14% taken by the ten largest. Sequences were obtained from blood, either unsorted or a sorted T cell fraction (not recorded which). These receptors were obtained from a human donor who was either an allogeneic HSCT recipient or a stem cell or donor lymphocyte infusion donor (not recorded which). It is not recorded whose cells these are; they may come from a transplant donor.

This clonotype was counted only a few times. The V gene is TRBV4-2, the J gene TRBJ1-2, with TRBD1 matching over 11 bases. This CDR3 has 16 amino acids. Per the germline V gene, CDR1 is LGHNA and CDR2 is YNFKEQ. The V segment lost 0 bases and the J segment 5 bases; nucleotides outside the gene matches: 5. Here the CDR3 reads CASSQDGGQGDYGYTF. As DNA, the CDR3 is TGTGCCAGCAGCCAAGACGGGGGACAGGGGGATTATGGCTACACCTTC.

This rearrangement joins TRBV20-1 to TRBJ1-4; D is possibly TRBD1 (5 bases). V gave up 6 bases and J gave up 5 bases, with 13 bases separating them. Germline lookup yields CDR1 DFQATT and CDR2 SNEGSKA (reference sequence). The CDR3 contains 13 residues. The CDR3 reads CSASGPLNEKLFF. The CDR3, as DNA: TGCAGTGCATCGGGACCCCTAAATGAAAAACTGTTTTTT.

This clonotype was seen ten or more times. The chain uses TRBV29-1 and TRBJ2-7; no firm D call. The CDR3 contains 11 residues. V was shortened by 7 bases and J by 0 bases, with 7 bases between the two germline ends. CDR1 and CDR2 (germline): SQVTM, ANQGSEA. The CDR3 is CSAINSYEQYF. The CDR3, as DNA: TGCAGCGCTATAAACTCCTACGAGCAGTACTTC.

At least ten counts were recorded for this clonotype. The chain combines TRBV7-6 with TRBJ2-2; 8 positions agree with TRBD2. Germline loops: CDR1 SGHVS, CDR2 FNYEAQ. This CDR3 is 16 amino acids long. After removal of 3 bases from V and 2 bases from J, the junction contained 5 bases not matched to a gene. The CDR3 here is CASSLRLAGNTGELFF. Here the CDR3 DNA reads TGTGCCAGCAGCTTGCGGCTAGCGGGTAACACCGGGGAGCTGTTTTTT.

In this sample, this clonotype turned up a few times. The J gene is TRBJ2-5, the V gene TRBV20-1; 11 bases line up with TRBD2. This CDR3 region has 14 residues. J lost 5 bases, V lost 8 bases, and 10 bases had no gene match. Germline CDR1 and CDR2: DFQATT and SNEGSKA (reference sequence). The CDR3 sequence: CSTYTGTSGETQYF. The CDR3 nucleotides are TGCAGTACCTATACTGGGACTAGCGGTGAGACCCAGTACTTC.

In its sample, this clonotype was seen many times. CDR3 protein: CASSQASGRGSSYNEQFF. CDR3 bases: TGCGCCAGCAGCCAAGCTAGCGGGAGGGGGAGCTCCTACAATGAGCAGTTCTTC. This chain joins TRBV4-1 and TRBJ2-1; TRBD2 aligns across 12 bases. Germline V gene sequence: CDR1 MGHRA, CDR2 YSYEKL. V trimming: 1 base; J trimming: 0 bases; junction bases outside the gene matches: 4. The CDR3 runs 18 residues.

This clonotype was observed at least ten times. The V call is TRBV25-1, the J call TRBJ2-2, with D maybe TRBD2 (5 bases). This CDR3 comprises 15 residues. V lost 2 bases and J 5 bases, leaving 12 bases between the germline ends. The germline gives CDR1 MGHDK, CDR2 SYGVNS. CDR3 nucleotides: TGTGCCAGCAGTGAAAGGAGGCAGAGAACCGGGGAGCTGTTTTTT. It specifies CASSERRQRTGELFF. Variable domain in full (rest from reference TRBV25-1 and TRBJ2-2): EADIYQTPRYLVIGTGKKITLECSQTMGHDKMYWYQQDPGMELHLIHYSYGVNSTEKGDLSSESTVSRIRTEHFPLTLESARPSHTSQYLCASSERRQRTGELFFGEGSRLTVL.

The chain combines TRBV19 with TRBJ2-7, with 12 bases matching TRBD1. Germline V gene lookup returns CDR1 LNHDA and CDR2 SQIVND (reference sequence). V shed 5 bases, J shed 6 bases, and the junction held 8 bases outside the gene matches. The CDR3 spans 15 residues. CDR3 nucleotide sequence: TGTGCCAGTAGTCGAGGGACAGGGGGCTCGGGCGAGCAGTACTTC. Its protein product is CASSRGTGGSGEQYF.

This clonotype showed up just a few times. This chain connects TRBV20-1 to TRBJ2-3, with TRBD2 identical over 11 bases. The CDR3 loop spans 15 amino acids. V was clipped by 6 bases and J by 3 bases; unmatched bases: 8. Germline V gives CDR1 DFQATT, CDR2 SNEGSKA (reference sequence). The CDR3 region is CSALLAGGGTDTQYF. The CDR3 bases are TGCAGTGCGCTTCTAGCGGGGGGTGGGACAGATACGCAGTATTTT.

This chain joins TRBV20-1 and TRBJ2-7; TRBD2 matches 9 bases. V trimming: 6 bases; J trimming: 4 bases; junction bases outside the gene matches: 10. Looked up from germline, CDR1 is DFQATT and CDR2 is SNEGSKA (reference sequence). The CDR3 loop spans 14 amino acids. The CDR3 sequence: CSAIRASGKYEQYF. DNA of the CDR3: TGCAGTGCAATTAGGGCTAGCGGGAAATACGAGCAGTACTTC.

This clonotype was picked up a small number of times. The chain combines TRBV4-1 with TRBJ1-2; TRBD1 matches 11 bases. The CDR3 is 13 amino acids. After removal of 6 bases from V and 5 bases from J, the junction contained 2 bases not matched to a gene. Germline loops: CDR1 MGHRA, CDR2 YSYEKL. The CDR3 nucleotides read TGCGCCAGCAGAGGGGACAGGGGGTATGGCTACACCTTC. This sequence encodes CASRGDRGYGYTF.

The chain links TRBV2 to TRBJ1-5; a possible D gene is TRBD1 (5 bases). The CDR3 extends over 13 amino acids. Germline lookup yields CDR1 SNHLY and CDR2 FYNNEI. V dropped 7 bases and J dropped 4 bases, with 11 bases sitting between them. This chain's CDR3 is CASIRDGNQPQHF. The CDR3 DNA sequence: TGTGCCAGCATTAGGGACGGAAATCAGCCCCAGCATTTT.

This clonotype was recorded many times. The rearrangement uses TRBV7-2 and TRBJ2-7; D possibly corresponds to TRBD2 (5 bases). The V gene lost 5 bases and the J gene lost 7 bases, with 12 bases spanning the gap. CDR3 length: 12 residues. Per germline, CDR1 SGHTA and CDR2 FQGNSA. CDR3 bases: TGTGCCAGCAGCCCGGGGTGGGTAGAGCAGTACTTC. It yields the protein CASSPGWVEQYF.

CDR3 DNA: TGTGCCAGCAGCCCCTCCCAGGGCCCCTACGAGCAGTACTTC. It codes for CASSPSQGPYEQYF. The chain links TRBV7-2 to TRBJ2-7; a possible D gene is TRBD1 (5 bases). Trimming pared 5 bases from V and 2 bases from J, leaving 13 bases between. Germline V gene lookup returns CDR1 SGHTA and CDR2 FQGNSA. This CDR3 has 14 residues.

This chain links TRBV7-9 with TRBJ1-2, with D perhaps matching TRBD1 (6 bases). Germline CDR1 SEHNR, CDR2 FQNEAQ (reference sequence). V was shortened by 5 bases and J by 3 bases, with 16 bases between the two germline ends. This CDR3 is 15 amino acids long. CDR3 sequence: CASSPHMDSYYGYTF. DNA of the CDR3: TGTGCCAGCAGCCCACATATGGACAGCTACTATGGCTACACCTTC.

This clonotype occurred many times. The chain uses TRBV7-6 and TRBJ2-1; D may be TRBD1 (5 bases). This CDR3 comprises 18 residues. V dropped 1 base and J dropped 0 bases, with 16 bases sitting between them. CDR1 SGHVS and CDR2 FNYEAQ come from the germline V gene. CDR3 in amino acids: CASSLVGRGRSSYNEQFF. The CDR3 nucleotides are TGTGCCAGCAGCTTAGTGGGTAGGGGCCGAAGCTCCTACAATGAGCAGTTCTTC.

The chain is built from TRBV5-1 and TRBJ2-5; the D gene is possibly TRBD1 (5 bases). In germline, CDR1 is SGHRS, CDR2 YFSETQ. V was clipped by 3 bases and J by 5 bases, with 8 bases between them. The CDR3 runs 12 residues. CDR3 sequence (DNA): TGCGCCAGCAGCTCCAACAGGGAGACCCAGTACTTC. It translates to CASSSNRETQYF.

This clonotype was seen only a few times. The genes are TRBV4-1 and TRBJ2-7, with a tentative D call TRBD2 (6 bases). Germline V lookup: CDR1 MGHRA, CDR2 YSYEKL. There are 14 residues in the CDR3. V was trimmed by 1 base and J by 7 bases, leaving 14 bases between them. The CDR3: CASSQVGGKGEQYF. The CDR3 coding sequence is TGCGCCAGCAGCCAAGTTGGGGGGAAGGGGGAGCAGTACTTC.

This clonotype appeared many times. The chain uses TRBV12-3 or TRBV12-4 and TRBJ1-1; D might be TRBD1 (6 bases). This CDR3 is built from 13 residues. V shed 4 bases and J shed 3 bases, with 9 bases lying between them. The CDR3 loop is CASSSGVDTEAFF. The CDR3 nucleotides are TGTGCCAGCAGTTCAGGGGTTGACACTGAAGCTTTCTTT.

V gene TRBV19 combines with J gene TRBJ1-1, with D hard to call. Germline loops: CDR1 LNHDA, CDR2 SQIVND (reference sequence). V lost 10 bases to trimming and J lost 3 bases, with 15 bases between them. The CDR3 is 13 amino acids. The CDR3 region is CATWEHSDTEAFF. The CDR3 coding sequence is TGTGCCACCTGGGAGCATTCGGACACTGAAGCTTTCTTT.

This clonotype was counted many times. The chain joins TRBV10-3 to TRBJ1-2; weak D call: TRBD1 (6 bases). V was clipped by 2 bases and J by 8 bases, with 12 bases between them. The germline V gene has CDR1 ENHRY and CDR2 SYGVKD. This CDR3 has 13 amino acids. For the CDR3, the DNA is TGTGCCATCAGTGAGACGGGGGCTGGGGGCTACACCTTC. Its protein is CAISETGAGGYTF.

This clonotype came up a few times. The chain is built from TRBV24-1 and TRBJ1-3, with a tentative D call TRBD1 (5 bases). Trimming left V 4 bases short and J 4 bases short, with 16 bases between. The CDR3 contains 16 residues. The germline gives CDR1 KGHDR, CDR2 SFDVKD. The CDR3 reads CATSDSGQGRGNTIYF. CDR3 sequence (DNA): TGTGCCACCAGTGACAGTGGACAAGGGCGAGGAAACACCATATATTTT.

This clonotype was picked up many times. The chain joins TRBV18 to TRBJ2-1; D ambiguous. The CDR3 length is 13 residues. Germline assignment: CDR1 KGHSH and CDR2 LQKENI. Trimming pared 6 bases from V and 6 bases from J, leaving 12 bases between. The CDR3 protein is CASSQEQRNEQFF. CDR3 DNA: TGTGCCAGCTCTCAGGAACAGCGCAATGAGCAGTTCTTC.

A remark on this clonotype: A much larger clone sits a single nucleotide away, making a read error possible. The gene calls are TRBV20-1 and TRBJ2-1, with D perhaps given as TRBD1 or TRBD2 (5 bases each). V was clipped by 0 bases and J by 9 bases, with 9 bases between them. The CDR3 contains 12 residues. Germline assignment: CDR1 DFQATT and CDR2 SNEGSKA (reference sequence). CDR3 loop: CSARDGGSEQFF. The CDR3 coding sequence is TGCAGTGCTAGAGATGGGGGAAGTGAGCAGTTCTTC.

Ten or more counts support this clonotype. The chain employs TRBV20-1 and TRBJ1-5; 7 nucleotides line up with TRBD1. J lost 5 bases, V lost 4 bases, and 8 bases had no gene match. The length of the CDR3 is 14 residues. Per germline, CDR1 DFQATT and CDR2 SNEGSKA (reference sequence). The CDR3 DNA is TGCAGTGCTACTACCGGGACAGAGTATCAGCCCCAGCATTTT. Translating gives CSATTGTEYQPQHF.

The V gene is TRBV7-8, the J gene TRBJ1-2, with 8 bases lining up with TRBD1. CDR1 is SGHVS, CDR2 FQNEAQ, per germline. This CDR3 spans 15 amino acids. The V gene end was trimmed by 1 base and the J gene end by 2 bases; junction bases not matched to a gene: 3. The CDR3 here is CASSLETGENYGYTF. The DNA of the CDR3 is TGTGCCAGCAGCTTAGAGACAGGGGAAAACTATGGCTACACCTTC.

This clonotype was recorded many times. This chain joins TRBV12-3 or TRBV12-4 and TRBJ1-1; TRBD1 is a possible D gene (5 bases). With 6 bases removed from V and 10 bases from J, the gap between germline ends came to 18 bases. CDR3 size: 13 residues. CDR3 amino acids: CASRLAGNGVAFF. CDR3 sequence (DNA): TGTGCCAGCAGACTCGCAGGGAACGGTGTAGCTTTCTTT.

The V call is TRBV5-1, the J call TRBJ1-2; 8 bases agree with TRBD1. Germline values: CDR1 SGHRS, CDR2 YFSETQ. V lost 5 bases and J lost 3; bases outside the gene matches: 3. The CDR3 has 13 residues. CDR3 sequence (DNA): TGCGCCAGCAGGACAGGGGTGGACTATGGCTACACCTTC. Protein: CASRTGVDYGYTF.

Only a few counts were recorded for this clonotype. The chain carries TRBV12-5 and TRBJ1-5; 8 nucleotides line up with TRBD1. There are 14 residues in the CDR3. V lost 1 base to trimming and J lost 7 bases; unmatched junction nucleotides: 3. Germline V CDR1 and CDR2: LGHNT, FRNRAP. The CDR3 DNA sequence: TGTGCTAGTGGTTTGGGACAGGGGATCCAGCCCCAGCATTTT. Amino acid sequence: CASGLGQGIQPQHF.

The CDR3: CASSLTRTGTYTF. As DNA, the CDR3 is TGTGCCAGCAGCTTAACCCGGACAGGGACCTACACCTTC. The chain links TRBV7-2 to TRBJ1-2; 8 bases map to TRBD1. J was trimmed by 10 bases and V by 2 bases; bases with no gene match: 6. The CDR3 totals 13 residues. The germline V gene has CDR1 SGHTA and CDR2 FQGNSA.

The chain recombines TRBV20-1 with TRBJ2-1, with a weak D call TRBD2 (6 bases). Germline-derived CDR1 and CDR2 are DFQATT and SNEGSKA (reference sequence). Deletions cut 6 bases from V and 6 bases from J, with 21 bases between. The CDR3 runs to 15 residues. DNA of the CDR3: TGCAGTGCCCACCTATCGGGAGTCTCGTTCAATGAGCAGTTCTTC. As protein: CSAHLSGVSFNEQFF.

This clonotype showed up just a few times. CDR3: CAISESEGEQYF. The CDR3 bases are TGTGCCATCAGTGAGTCGGAGGGCGAGCAGTACTTC. The J gene is TRBJ2-7, the V gene TRBV10-3, with D tentatively TRBD2 (6 bases). CDR3 length: 12 amino acids. Germline V lookup: CDR1 ENHRY, CDR2 SYGVKD. Trimming removed 0 bases at V and 6 bases at J, with 6 bases between.